The T cell receptor (beta chain) described here comes from a study of regulatory T cells in long-lasting Graves disease. Study-level background: Patients with persistent Graves' disease had over 5 years of antithyroid drugs and persistent TSH receptor antibodies. Findings and limits, study-wide: Persistent patients shared 2,741 public clonotypes among themselves. Newly diagnosed patients shared fewer, at roughly 900. Reduced TCR diversity was observed in persistent Graves' patients versus newly diagnosed patients.

This clonotype showed up many times. Antigen: not known. Indicated time point: persistent/refractory GD, antithyroid drugs over 5 years with positive TRAb. PBMC RNA served as the TCR library source. Patients hailed from an endocrinology department in Xi'an, China. J was trimmed by 4 bases and V by 6 bases; bases with no gene match: 4. This CDR3 is 13 amino acids long. Germline V gene sequence: CDR1 MDHEN, CDR2 SYDVKM. For TCR beta, libraries came from iRepertoire HTBI primers and Arm-PCR of CDR3 regions. TCRdb independently ran MiXCR on the multiplex PCR reads; one entry per CDR3 protein. The table records around 450,000 distinct CDR3 sequences, 20% to 25% of them present only once.

The material sequenced was peripheral blood mononuclear cells (PBMCs), taken when the disease was refractory, from a patient treated with antithyroid drugs. This sequence joins TRBV28 and TRBJ2-5, with 8 bases matching TRBD1. The sequence came from a female donor with Graves disease. CDR3 DNA sequence: TGTGCCAGCAGCACAGGGGGTATAGAGACCCAGTACTTC. Protein: CASSTGGIETQYF.